Each of the 23 T cell receptor beta chains below was sequenced from the same sample in a study of shared clonotypes between healthy human individuals (dated by TCRdb to between 2020 and 2021). CD8 naive samples were obtained by positive selection for CCR7 among CD45RO-negative cells, yielding a CD45RA+CCR7+ population from which TemRA cells were excluded. Libraries were constructed by the immunoSEQ multiplex PCR assay. Held by TCRdb, this immuneACCESS table contains in-frame sequences only and omits some clones. Under half of the omission traces to an unresolved V gene where checked; the cause of the rest is unknown. Within this sample are millions of clones, with roughly 91% of them counted one time only. Clones ranked in the top ten supply about 1.5% of the sample. Material for sequencing was naive CD8+ T cells from PBMCs. In light of the paper, this sample's cell subset or site label describes: CD45RA+CCR7+. These receptor sequences come from a man between 18 and 35 years old in good health. Some clones in this sample may be carry-over from other donors' samples.

The chain is built from TRBV28 and TRBJ2-7; TRBD2 agrees at 8 bases. V was pared by 7 bases and J by 2 bases, with 13 bases of the junction left unmatched. This CDR3 has 16 amino acids. In germline, CDR1 is MDHEN, CDR2 SYDVKM. This chain's CDR3 is CASTLSGGAGAYEQYF. CDR3 sequence (DNA): TGTGCCAGCACTTTGTCGGGGGGGGCTGGGGCCTACGAGCAGTACTTC.

The chain employs TRBV7-6 and TRBJ2-2; TRBD1 matches at 9 bases. Germline lookup yields CDR1 SGHVS and CDR2 FNYEAQ. After removal of 6 bases from V and 1 base from J, the junction contained 9 bases not matched to a gene. This CDR3 comprises 17 residues. CDR3: CASSLTSGQGNTGELFF. Here the CDR3 DNA reads TGTGCCAGCAGTCTCACTTCGGGACAGGGGAACACCGGGGAGCTGTTTTTT.

The V and J genes are TRBV19 and TRBJ2-3, with 8 bases that match TRBD2. Looked up from germline, CDR1 is LNHDA and CDR2 is SQIVND (reference sequence). The length of the CDR3 is 16 residues. Trimming cost V 3 bases and J 3 bases; bases outside gene matches: 8. DNA for the CDR3: TGTGCCAGTAGTATCACCCCGGGAGGGTGGACAGATACGCAGTATTTT. Translation: CASSITPGGWTDTQYF.

V gene TRBV7-9 combines with J gene TRBJ2-7; weak D call: TRBD2 (5 bases). CDR1 SEHNR and CDR2 FQNEAQ come from the germline V gene (reference sequence). V was clipped by 1 base and J by 5 bases, with 12 bases between them. CDR3 length: 14 residues. This CDR3 is CASSLGGRGNEQYF. For the CDR3, the DNA is TGTGCCAGCAGCTTAGGAGGCCGGGGAAACGAGCAGTACTTC.

This rearrangement joins TRBV9 to TRBJ2-7; D unclear. This CDR3 spans 13 amino acids. Trimming took 3 bases from V and 6 from J, leaving 13 bases between them. Per the germline V gene, CDR1 is SGDLS and CDR2 is YYNGEE. CDR3 coding DNA: TGTGCCAGCAGCGGGCGTGACGGAGCCGAGCAGTACTTC. Its protein is CASSGRDGAEQYF. Using reference TRBV9 and TRBJ2-7 for the parts outside the CDR3, the full variable domain is DSGVTQTPKHLITATGQRVTLRCSPRSGDLSVYWYQQSLDQGLQFLIQYYNGEERAKGNILERFSAQQFPDLHSELNLSSLELGDSALYFCASSGRDGAEQYFGPGTRLTVT.

The chain carries TRBV12-5 and TRBJ1-1; no definite D call. CDR1 LGHNT and CDR2 FRNRAP come from the germline V gene. The CDR3 is 15 amino acids. The V gene lost 5 bases and the J gene lost 8 bases, with 21 bases spanning the gap. The DNA for the CDR3 is TGTGCTAGTGGTATGGGCCTGACGGGTGTTGCGGAAGCTTTCTTT. Amino acid sequence: CASGMGLTGVAEAFF.

This clone was found a few times. The same CDR3 is also encoded by other DNA sequences in this sample. This chain links TRBV28 with TRBJ2-7, with D maybe TRBD2 (5 bases). The germline V and J ends were trimmed by 3 bases and 7 bases, with 16 bases remaining between them. CDR1 and CDR2 from the germline V gene are MDHEN and SYDVKM. The CDR3 runs to 14 residues. The CDR3 region is CASSLDSRSEEQYF. CDR3 sequence (DNA): TGTGCCAGCAGTTTGGACTCTAGAAGTGAAGAGCAGTACTTC.

This chain links TRBV30 with TRBJ2-7; D is possibly TRBD1 or TRBD2 (5 bases each). Per germline, CDR1 GTSNPN and CDR2 SVGIG (reference sequence). The V end was cut by 2 bases, the J end by 1 base, with 9 bases between. This CDR3 comprises 13 residues. The CDR3 sequence is CAWSRDGSYEQYF. As DNA, the CDR3 is TGTGCCTGGAGTCGGGACGGGTCCTACGAGCAGTACTTC.

The chain recombines TRBV29-1 with TRBJ2-1; a possible D gene is TRBD2 (7 bases). V gave up 6 bases and J gave up 3 bases, with 15 bases separating them. CDR3 size: 14 residues. Germline V gene data show CDR1 as SQVTM and CDR2 as ANQGSEA. CDR3 residues: CSVQVGGLYNEQFF. The CDR3 DNA is TGCAGCGTCCAGGTGGGGGGGCTCTACAATGAGCAGTTCTTC.

The V gene is TRBV4-3, the J gene TRBJ1-2; TRBD1 aligns across 7 bases. V shed 3 bases, J shed 3 bases, and the junction held 16 bases outside the gene matches. Germline V lookup: CDR1 LGHNA, CDR2 YSLEER. This CDR3 is built from 18 residues. DNA for the CDR3: TGCGCCAGCAGCCAGTCCCTATCAGGGGGGTTAGGGTACTATGGCTACACCTTC. This encodes CASSQSLSGGLGYYGYTF.

The V call is TRBV7-9, the J call TRBJ2-3; 7 bases map to TRBD2. Per germline, CDR1 SEHNR and CDR2 FQNEAQ (reference sequence). This CDR3 region has 13 residues. Losses at the gene ends were 3 bases for V and 10 bases for J; bases not matched to a gene: 7. CDR3: CASSLGSGPPQYF. The CDR3 coding sequence is TGTGCCAGCAGCTTGGGTAGCGGGCCCCCGCAGTATTTT. Variable domain in full (rest from reference TRBV7-9 and TRBJ2-3): DTGVSQNPRHKITKRGQNVTFRCDPISEHNRLYWYRQTLGQGPEFLTYFQNEAQLEKSRLLSDRFSAERPKGSFSTLEIQRTEQGDSAMYLCASSLGSGPPQYFGPGTRLTVL.

The CDR3 nucleotides read TGTGCCAGCAGTGAGTGGACAGGGGACGTCTGGGGCTACACCTTC. It specifies CASSEWTGDVWGYTF. The V gene is TRBV6-1, the J gene TRBJ1-2; 9 bases fit TRBD1. With V trimmed by 3 bases and J by 8 bases, 10 bases remained unmatched. The CDR3 is made up of 15 amino acids. Per germline, CDR1 MNHNS and CDR2 SASEGT.

This sequence joins TRBV28 and TRBJ2-3, with 13 bases matching TRBD2. There are 18 residues in the CDR3. V lost 5 bases, J lost 6 bases, and 14 bases stayed unmatched. Germline V lookup: CDR1 MDHEN, CDR2 SYDVKM. CDR3 sequence (DNA): TGTGCCAGCAGTGGGGGGGCCTGGACTAGCGGGAGTGAGGATACGCAGTATTTT. Protein product: CASSGGAWTSGSEDTQYF.

J is TRBJ1-1 and V is TRBV11-2, with 7 bases identical to TRBD1. This CDR3 spans 14 amino acids. J lost 5 bases, V lost 5 bases, and 8 bases had no gene match. The germline V gene encodes CDR1 SGHAT and CDR2 FQNNGV. The CDR3 is CASSPPTGWTEAFF. DNA of the CDR3: TGTGCCAGCAGCCCTCCGACAGGGTGGACTGAAGCTTTCTTT.

The V gene is TRBV9, the J gene TRBJ1-4; D ambiguous. Germline V gene sequence: CDR1 SGDLS, CDR2 YYNGEE. Deletions cut 0 bases from V and 4 bases from J, with 16 bases between. The CDR3 consists of 17 residues. The CDR3 bases are TGTGCCAGCAGCGTAGGGAACTGGGCCTCGGTTAATGAAAAACTGTTTTTT. Translating gives CASSVGNWASVNEKLFF.

The chain recombines TRBV10-3 with TRBJ1-2; the D is unclear. V was shortened by 0 bases and J by 4 bases, with 15 bases between the two germline ends. The CDR3 consists of 16 residues. Germline V gene lookup returns CDR1 ENHRY and CDR2 SYGVKD. DNA for the CDR3: TGTGCCATCAGTGAGTCAGAAGCAGGAAAGGGCTATGGCTACACCTTC. Translation gives CAISESEAGKGYGYTF.

The V and J genes are TRBV6-6 and TRBJ1-6, with 10 bases that match TRBD1. Germline lookup yields CDR1 MNHNY and CDR2 SVGAGI (reference sequence). CDR3 length: 13 amino acids. With V trimmed by 10 bases and J by 6 bases, 3 bases remained unmatched. The CDR3 reads CATRDRGNSPLHF. CDR3 in DNA: TGTGCCACCCGGGACAGGGGTAATTCACCCCTCCACTTT.

This clone was observed a single time. This sequence joins TRBV27 and TRBJ2-1; 7 bases align to TRBD2. This CDR3 spans 16 amino acids. Germline V gives CDR1 MNHEY, CDR2 SMNVEV (reference sequence). J gave up 7 bases and V 5 bases, and 14 bases lay outside the gene matches. In DNA, the CDR3 is TGTGCCAGCAGTCCCTCCTCCGGGACTATACTAAATGAGCAGTTCTTC. Translated, it gives CASSPSSGTILNEQFF.

This sequence joins TRBV28 and TRBJ2-3, with TRBD2 matching over 11 bases. CDR1 is MDHEN and CDR2 is SYDVKM in the germline V gene. The CDR3 extends over 18 amino acids. V trimming: 7 bases; J trimming: 2 bases; junction bases outside the gene matches: 14. The DNA of the CDR3 is TGTGCCAGCACCACCCGGGGGTTAGCGGGAGGGCCCACAGATACGCAGTATTTT. Its protein is CASTTRGLAGGPTDTQYF.

This clone was recorded once. The CDR3 DNA reads as TGTGCCAGCAGCCCCAGTCGGGAGCGGGTTTACAATGAGCAGTTCTTC. Translated, it gives CASSPSRERVYNEQFF. J is TRBJ2-1 and V is TRBV7-9, with D possibly matching TRBD2 (6 bases). Germline V gene data show CDR1 as SEHNR and CDR2 as FQNEAQ (reference sequence). This CDR3 has 16 amino acids. The ends were cut back, 5 bases at V and 4 bases at J, with 18 bases in the middle.

As to this clone: Other DNA variants within this sample encode the same CDR3. The chain is built from TRBV28 and TRBJ2-5; no firm D call. Trimming cost V 5 bases and J 2 bases, with 9 bases left between them. The CDR3 totals 13 residues. Germline CDR1 and CDR2: MDHEN and SYDVKM. CDR3 region: CASSPMGQETQYF. The CDR3 nucleotides are TGTGCCAGCAGTCCCATGGGGCAAGAGACCCAGTACTTC.

The chain has TRBV11-2 and TRBJ2-3; D is undetermined. The germline V gene encodes CDR1 SGHAT and CDR2 FQNNGV. The CDR3 totals 15 residues. Trimming stripped 1 base from V and 2 bases from J, with 10 bases between. CDR3 in DNA: TGTGCCAGCAGCTTAGCAGGCCTTTACACAGATACGCAGTATTTT. It yields the protein CASSLAGLYTDTQYF.

The chain uses TRBV7-2 and TRBJ2-5, with 10 positions matching TRBD1. This CDR3 has 15 residues. The germline V gene has CDR1 SGHTA and CDR2 FQGNSA. The junction had 5 bases not matched to a gene; V was cut back by 3 bases and J by 4 bases. The CDR3 nucleotides read TGTGCCAGCAGCTTGGCGACAGGGGGCGCAGAGACCCAGTACTTC. This translates into CASSLATGGAETQYF.